Listed here are 9 T cell receptor beta chains from one sample, sequenced in a study of OX40 agonist ivuxolimab in advanced cancers. Clones were sequenced by immunoSEQ multiplex PCR, and TCRdb holds only the in-frame ones, with some missing. The sample lists about 34,000 clones; 80% to 95% were seen once. Specimen: CD4+ or CD8+ T cells sorted from blood, collected in a trial of the OX40 agonist ivuxolimab. These TCRs come from an adult with an advanced solid tumor such as melanoma, head and neck, liver or kidney cancer.

This clone was detected only once. The chain is built from TRBV5-4 and TRBJ2-1; 11 positions agree with TRBD2. Per germline, CDR1 SGHNT and CDR2 YYREEE (reference sequence). The CDR3 runs to 15 residues. Losses at the gene ends were 4 bases for V and 7 bases for J; bases not matched to a gene: 7. This CDR3 reads CASSPRASGRNEQFF. The CDR3, as DNA: TGTGCCAGCAGCCCGAGGGCTAGCGGGAGGAATGAGCAGTTCTTC.

The CDR3 loop reads CASSGRQGSQPQHF. The CDR3 DNA follows: TGTGCCAGCAGTGGACGACAGGGGAGTCAGCCCCAGCATTTT. The J gene is TRBJ1-5, the V gene TRBV28, with TRBD1 matching over 8 bases. J lost 6 bases, V lost 5 bases, and 6 bases had no gene match. Germline values: CDR1 MDHEN, CDR2 SYDVKM. The CDR3 has 14 residues. The full variable domain, rest sourced from reference TRBV28 and TRBJ1-5, is DVKVTQSSRYLVKRTGEKVFLECVQDMDHENMFWYRQDPGLGLRLIYFSYDVKMKEKGDIPEGYSVSREKKERFSLILESASTNQTSMYLCASSGRQGSQPQHFGDGTRLSIL.

The chain has TRBV6-1 and TRBJ2-3; 10 bases agree with TRBD1. This CDR3 region has 15 residues. The V gene end was trimmed by 4 bases and the J gene end by 6 bases; junction bases not matched to a gene: 7. Germline-derived CDR1 and CDR2 are MNHNS and SASEGT. The CDR3 spells CASSARTGGSDTQYF. Written as DNA, the CDR3 is TGTGCCAGCAGTGCCCGGACAGGGGGATCGGATACGCAGTATTTT.

The chain uses TRBV29-1 and TRBJ1-5; D uncertain. The germline V and J ends were trimmed by 4 bases and 0 bases, with 4 bases remaining between them. Germline V gives CDR1 SQVTM, CDR2 ANQGSEA. CDR3 length equals 12 residues. This CDR3 reads CSVGSSNQPQHF. CDR3 coding DNA: TGCAGCGTTGGCAGTAGCAATCAGCCCCAGCATTTT.

The J gene is TRBJ2-2, the V gene TRBV5-4, with D perhaps TRBD2 (5 bases). Trimming shortened V by 2 bases and J by 7 bases, and 18 bases separated the two germline ends. CDR1 SGHNT and CDR2 YYREEE come from the germline V gene (reference sequence). CDR3 length: 16 residues. The CDR3: CASSLGVSSGGGELFF. The CDR3 DNA reads as TGTGCCAGCAGCTTAGGAGTGTCTTCAGGAGGCGGGGAGCTGTTTTTT.

The chain carries TRBV5-1 and TRBJ2-2; TRBD1 matches at 9 bases. Germline V gene sequence: CDR1 SGHRS, CDR2 YFSETQ. The CDR3 length is 16 residues. V lost 4 bases to trimming and J lost 3 bases; unmatched junction nucleotides: 7. The CDR3 DNA reads as TGCGCCAGCAGCCATTATCGGACAGGGGACACCGGGGAGCTGTTTTTT. Amino acids: CASSHYRTGDTGELFF.

J is TRBJ2-2 and V is TRBV7-2, with TRBD1 matching over 9 bases. From germline, CDR1 is SGHTA and CDR2 FQGNSA. The CDR3 covers 15 residues. V lost 5 bases to trimming and J lost 1 base; unmatched junction nucleotides: 2. Here the CDR3 DNA reads TGTGCCAGCAGCCGGGGACAGGGGAACACCGGGGAGCTGTTTTTT. This gives the protein CASSRGQGNTGELFF.

CDR3 sequence: CASSGPGDTEAFF. The CDR3 DNA reads TGTGCCAGCAGTGGCCCCGGGGACACTGAAGCTTTCTTT. V gene TRBV2 combines with J gene TRBJ1-1, with D unresolved. This CDR3 is 13 amino acids long. Germline values: CDR1 SNHLY, CDR2 FYNNEI. The germline V and J ends were trimmed by 4 bases and 3 bases, with 9 bases remaining between them.

J is TRBJ1-1 and V is TRBV2; D possibly corresponds to TRBD1 (6 bases). There are 14 residues in the CDR3. Trimming removed 4 bases at V and 7 bases at J, with 16 bases between. Germline CDR1 and CDR2: SNHLY and FYNNEI. For the CDR3, the DNA is TGTGCCAGCAGTGCCCGGTGGGGGCTGGGTGAAGCTTTCTTT. Its protein product is CASSARWGLGEAFF.